These 8 T cell receptor beta chains originate from one sample sequenced in a study of T-cell memory formation after mild COVID-19. MiXCR was run by TCRdb on the 5' RACE reads, yielding one entry per CDR3 protein. Among some 130,000 distinct CDR3 sequences listed, 16% were seen once. Sample: PBMCs or a T cell subset sorted from them (not recorded which). These receptors were obtained from an adult woman who had mild COVID-19 (a few samples of this study predate the infection). Cell type and time point are not known.

The chain joins TRBV20-1 to TRBJ1-1; weak D call: TRBD1 (6 bases). V gave up 0 bases and J gave up 0 bases, with 11 bases separating them. The CDR3 is 15 amino acids. Germline loops: CDR1 DFQATT, CDR2 SNEGSKA (reference sequence). CDR3 in DNA: TGCAGTGCTAGAGATCTCCAGGGGATGAACACTGAAGCTTTCTTT. Encoded protein: CSARDLQGMNTEAFF.

The chain has TRBV5-1 and TRBJ2-7, with D possibly being TRBD2 (6 bases). The germline V and J ends were trimmed by 4 bases and 7 bases, with 12 bases remaining between them. This CDR3 region has 12 residues. Germline V CDR1 and CDR2: SGHRS, YFSETQ. In nucleotides, the CDR3 is TGCGCCAGCAGCCTAGATGGAGGGGAGCAGTACTTC. Its translation is CASSLDGGEQYF.

This clonotype was observed a handful of times. The gene calls are TRBV7-8 and TRBJ2-7; the D is unclear. Germline CDR1 reads SGHVS; CDR2 reads FQNEAQ. The CDR3 is 16 residues long. Between the trimmed V and J ends, which lost 5 bases and 3 bases, there was a span of 20 bases. The CDR3 region has the DNA TGTGCCAGCAGCCCCCAAGGTGGCAGGACCGACTACGAGCAGTACTTC. Encoded protein: CASSPQGGRTDYEQYF.

This chain connects TRBV7-6 to TRBJ2-7, with D possibly being TRBD2 (6 bases). Trimming shortened V by 2 bases and J by 5 bases, and 28 bases separated the two germline ends. The germline V gene encodes CDR1 SGHVS and CDR2 FNYEAQ. The CDR3 contains 19 residues. The CDR3 protein is CASSLLRSQAGPITNEQYF. The CDR3 nucleotides read TGTGCCAGCAGCTTATTAAGGTCACAGGCGGGACCCATAACAAACGAGCAGTACTTC.

The chain recombines TRBV5-6 with TRBJ2-1, with D possibly being TRBD1 (5 bases). The CDR3 spans 16 residues. The germline CDR1 and CDR2 sequences are SGHDT and YYEEEE. The germline V and J ends were trimmed by 2 bases and 6 bases, with 18 bases remaining between them. CDR3 nucleotide sequence: TGTGCCAGCAGCTTCTCCAACAGGCCCCAGGGCAATGAGCAGTTCTTC. Its translation: CASSFSNRPQGNEQFF.

The chain carries TRBV10-3 and TRBJ1-2; 8 bases align to TRBD1. This CDR3 has 14 amino acids. The V gene's germline CDR1 is ENHRY and CDR2 SYGVKD. V gave up 4 bases and J gave up 8 bases; unmatched junction bases: 9. In DNA form, the CDR3 reads TGTGCCATCAGTGGAAAGACAGGGGTAGGGGGCTACACCTTC. Encoded protein: CAISGKTGVGGYTF.

A few counts support this clonotype. This chain uses TRBV12-3 or TRBV12-4 with TRBJ2-5; 16 bases line up with TRBD2. V shed 7 bases, J shed 4 bases, and the junction held 9 bases outside the gene matches. The CDR3 covers 17 residues. The CDR3 loop is CASNPGLAGGLGETQYF. As DNA, the CDR3 is TGTGCCAGCAATCCGGGACTAGCGGGGGGGCTGGGAGAGACCCAGTACTTC.

The chain employs TRBV5-1 and TRBJ2-1; 13 bases line up with TRBD2. V was clipped by 2 bases and J by 0 bases; unmatched bases: 14. Germline V gives CDR1 SGHRS, CDR2 YFSETQ. The CDR3 consists of 21 residues. The CDR3 coding sequence is TGCGCCAGCAGCTTAAAAGGACTAGCGGGGGCTAGCGTGATCTCCTACAATGAGCAGTTCTTC. It codes for CASSLKGLAGASVISYNEQFF. The variable domain in full, with the rest retrieved from reference TRBV5-1 and TRBJ2-1, is KAGVTQTPRYLIKTRGQQVTLSCSPISGHRSVSWYQQTPGQGLQFLFEYFSETQRNKGNFPGRFSGRQFSNSRSEMNVSTLELGDSALYLCASSLKGLAGASVISYNEQFFGPGTRLTVL.